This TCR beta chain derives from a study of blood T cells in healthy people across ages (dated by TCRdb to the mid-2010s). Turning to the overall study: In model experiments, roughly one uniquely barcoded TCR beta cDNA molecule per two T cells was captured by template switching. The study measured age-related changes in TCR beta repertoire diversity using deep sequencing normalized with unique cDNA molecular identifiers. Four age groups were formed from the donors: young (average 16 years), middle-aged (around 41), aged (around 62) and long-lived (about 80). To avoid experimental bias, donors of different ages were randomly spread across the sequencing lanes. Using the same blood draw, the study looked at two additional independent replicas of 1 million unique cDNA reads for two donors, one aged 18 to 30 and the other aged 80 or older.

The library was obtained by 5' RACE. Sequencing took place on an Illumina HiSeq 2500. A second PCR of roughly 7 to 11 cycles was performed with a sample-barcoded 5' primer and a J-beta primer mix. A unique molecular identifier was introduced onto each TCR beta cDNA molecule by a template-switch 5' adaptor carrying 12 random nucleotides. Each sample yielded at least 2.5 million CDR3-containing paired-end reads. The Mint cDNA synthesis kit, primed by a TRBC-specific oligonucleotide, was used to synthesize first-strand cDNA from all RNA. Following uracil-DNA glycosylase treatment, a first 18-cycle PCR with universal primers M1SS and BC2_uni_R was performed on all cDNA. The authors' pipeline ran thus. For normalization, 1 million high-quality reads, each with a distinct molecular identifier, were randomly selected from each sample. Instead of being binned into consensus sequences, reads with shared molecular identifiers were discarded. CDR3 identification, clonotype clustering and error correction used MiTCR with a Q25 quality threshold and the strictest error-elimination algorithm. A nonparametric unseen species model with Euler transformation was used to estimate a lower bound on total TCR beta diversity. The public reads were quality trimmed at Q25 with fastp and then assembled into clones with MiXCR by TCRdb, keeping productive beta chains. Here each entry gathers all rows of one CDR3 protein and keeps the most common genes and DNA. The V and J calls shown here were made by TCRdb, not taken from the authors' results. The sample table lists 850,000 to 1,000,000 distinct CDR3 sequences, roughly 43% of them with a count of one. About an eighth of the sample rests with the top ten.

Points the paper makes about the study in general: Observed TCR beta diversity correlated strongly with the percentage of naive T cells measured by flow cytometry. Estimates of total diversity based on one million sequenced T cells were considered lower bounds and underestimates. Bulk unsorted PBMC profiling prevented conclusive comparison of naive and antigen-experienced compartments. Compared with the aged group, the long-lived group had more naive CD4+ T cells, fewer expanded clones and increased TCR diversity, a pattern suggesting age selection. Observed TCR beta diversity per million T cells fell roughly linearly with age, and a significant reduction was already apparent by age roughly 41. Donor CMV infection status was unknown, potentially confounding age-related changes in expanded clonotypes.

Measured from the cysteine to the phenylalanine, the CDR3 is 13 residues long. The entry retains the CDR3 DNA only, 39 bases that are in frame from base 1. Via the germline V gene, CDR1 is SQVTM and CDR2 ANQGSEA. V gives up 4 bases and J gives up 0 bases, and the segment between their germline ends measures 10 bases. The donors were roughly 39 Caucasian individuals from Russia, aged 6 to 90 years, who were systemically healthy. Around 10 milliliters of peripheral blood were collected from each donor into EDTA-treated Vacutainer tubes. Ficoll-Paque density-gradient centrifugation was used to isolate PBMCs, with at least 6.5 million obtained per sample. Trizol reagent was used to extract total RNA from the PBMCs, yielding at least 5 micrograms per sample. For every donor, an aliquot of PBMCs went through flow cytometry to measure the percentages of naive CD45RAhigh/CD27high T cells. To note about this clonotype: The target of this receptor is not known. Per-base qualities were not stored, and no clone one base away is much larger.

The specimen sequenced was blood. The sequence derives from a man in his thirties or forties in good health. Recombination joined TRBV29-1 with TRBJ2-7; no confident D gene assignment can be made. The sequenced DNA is TGCAGCGTTGTCTTTCTGGGCTCCTACGAGCAGTACTTC. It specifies CSVVFLGSYEQYF.